These 17 T cell receptor beta chains were sequenced from one sample in a study of OX40 agonist ivuxolimab in advanced cancers. TCRdb's table, derived via immunoSEQ multiplex PCR, lists solely in-frame clones and lacks some. The repertoire holds about 99,000 clones, with 75% to 95% as singletons. The sample in question was CD4+ or CD8+ T cells sorted from blood, obtained in a trial of the OX40 agonist ivuxolimab. These receptors originate from an adult with an advanced solid tumor such as melanoma, head and neck, liver or kidney cancer.

This chain connects TRBV28 to TRBJ1-3; weak D call: TRBD1 (5 bases). This CDR3 is 16 amino acids long. Deletions cut 6 bases from V and 0 bases from J, with 15 bases between. Germline V gene sequence: CDR1 MDHEN, CDR2 SYDVKM. The CDR3 coding sequence is TGTGCCAGCAGCCCCTCTGGGAGGGGCTCTGGAAACACCATATATTTT. Protein: CASSPSGRGSGNTIYF.

The V and J genes are TRBV20-1 and TRBJ2-7; TRBD2 matches 7 bases. V lost 7 bases and J lost 3; bases outside the gene matches: 3. The germline gives CDR1 DFQATT, CDR2 SNEGSKA (reference sequence). This CDR3 is built from 11 residues. The CDR3 nucleotides are TGCAGTGGGGGGGGTAACTACGAGCAGTACTTC. Translation: CSGGGNYEQYF.

The gene calls are TRBV28 and TRBJ1-2; TRBD1 is a possible D gene (6 bases). The CDR3 totals 16 residues. Germline V lookup: CDR1 MDHEN, CDR2 SYDVKM. The germline V and J ends were trimmed by 5 bases and 4 bases, with 20 bases remaining between them. For the CDR3, the DNA is TGTGCCAGCAGTCCCAGACAGGCCCCCTTTGGCTATGGCTACACCTTC. Its protein is CASSPRQAPFGYGYTF.

V is TRBV6-5 and J is TRBJ2-2; D call uncertain. The germline gives CDR1 MNHEY, CDR2 SVGAGI. There are 13 residues in the CDR3. V shed 6 bases and J shed 1 base, with 6 bases lying between them. CDR3 nucleotide sequence: TGTGCCAGCAGCGGGCAGAACACCGGGGAGCTGTTTTTT. Its protein is CASSGQNTGELFF.

The chain has TRBV11-3 and TRBJ1-1; D gene uncertain. CDR1 and CDR2 (germline): SGHNT, YENEEA. Trimming shortened V by 2 bases and J by 3 bases, and 7 bases separated the two germline ends. The CDR3 has 13 residues. CDR3 in amino acids: CASSLQVYTEAFF. As DNA, the CDR3 is TGTGCCAGCAGCTTACAGGTATACACTGAAGCTTTCTTT.

The V call is TRBV7-9, the J call TRBJ2-1, with 11 bases aligning to TRBD2. The CDR3 length is 15 residues. The germline V gene has CDR1 SEHNR and CDR2 FQNEAQ (reference sequence). Trimming at V came to 1 base and at J to 8 bases, leaving 4 bases not matched to a gene. The CDR3 loop reads CASSLGLAGMYEQFF. In nucleotides, the CDR3 is TGTGCCAGCAGCTTAGGACTAGCGGGAATGTATGAGCAGTTCTTC.

The chain combines TRBV5-4 with TRBJ2-3; TRBD2 matches 7 bases. Per the germline V gene, CDR1 is SGHNT and CDR2 is YYREEE (reference sequence). Unmatched junction bases numbered 6, after V lost 4 bases and J lost 10 bases. The CDR3 covers 12 residues. Here the CDR3 DNA reads TGTGCCAGCAGCCCGGGGGAGGGTGCGCAGTATTTT. It specifies CASSPGEGAQYF.

CDR3 sequence: CATSRDGKVDRETQYF. The CDR3 DNA is TGTGCCACCAGCAGAGATGGGAAGGTGGATCGGGAGACCCAGTACTTC. The rearrangement joins TRBV15 to TRBJ2-5; no reliable D call. The V gene's germline CDR1 is LNHNV and CDR2 YYDKDF (reference sequence). The CDR3 consists of 16 residues. The V and J ends lost 0 bases and 5 bases respectively, with 16 bases between them.

The chain employs TRBV30 and TRBJ2-1; 13 bases are shared with TRBD2. The CDR3 covers 16 residues. CDR1 is GTSNPN and CDR2 is SVGIG in the germline V gene (reference sequence). V lost 3 bases and J lost 8; bases outside the gene matches: 10. The CDR3 region is CAWSKGLAGNHDEQFF. CDR3 nucleotide sequence: TGTGCCTGGAGCAAGGGACTAGCGGGAAACCATGATGAGCAGTTCTTC.

The rearrangement uses TRBV4-1 and TRBJ2-1; 8 bases line up with TRBD2. This CDR3 spans 16 amino acids. Germline CDR1 is MGHRA and CDR2 is YSYEKL. Trimming took 3 bases from V and 5 from J; bases not matched to a gene: 9. The CDR3 DNA sequence: TGCGCCAGCAGCCAGGGAAGCGGGAGCATCAACAATGAGCAGTTCTTC. Translation gives CASSQGSGSINNEQFF.

The chain couples TRBV6-5 to TRBJ2-7; a weak D match, TRBD2 (6 bases). CDR3 length: 14 amino acids. Trimming stripped 4 bases from V and 4 bases from J, with 14 bases between. In germline, CDR1 is MNHEY, CDR2 SVGAGI. The CDR3 spells CASSSTGTPYEQYF. DNA of the CDR3: TGTGCCAGCAGTTCAACCGGGACTCCTTACGAGCAGTACTTC.

The V and J genes are TRBV29-1 and TRBJ2-3, with 11 bases fitting TRBD2. Germline-derived CDR1 and CDR2 are SQVTM and ANQGSEA. Germline trimming cut 4 bases from V and 11 bases from J; bases unmatched to any gene: 8. There are 13 residues in the CDR3. The DNA of the CDR3 is TGCAGCGTTGCAGTTAGCGGGAGGGGTGAGCAGTATTTT. Protein: CSVAVSGRGEQYF.

The V gene is TRBV4-3, the J gene TRBJ2-7; 9 bases line up with TRBD2. CDR1 is LGHNA and CDR2 is YSLEER in the germline V gene. Germline trimming cut 3 bases from V and 5 bases from J; bases unmatched to any gene: 8. The CDR3 contains 15 residues. DNA of the CDR3: TGCGCCAGCAGCCAGAGTAGCGGGAGTTGGAACGAGCAGTACTTC. Amino acid sequence: CASSQSSGSWNEQYF.

The gene calls are TRBV18 and TRBJ2-2; D gene unclear. This CDR3 contains 15 residues. Trimming took off 2 bases at V and 2 bases at J, with 9 bases between the two ends. CDR1 KGHSH and CDR2 LQKENI come from the germline V gene. CDR3 nucleotides: TGTGCCAGCTCACCAAGGCGCTTAAACACCGGGGAGCTGTTTTTT. This translates into CASSPRRLNTGELFF.

The chain combines TRBV6-1 with TRBJ2-6; no clear D. CDR1 and CDR2 (germline): MNHNS, SASEGT. The CDR3 runs to 15 residues. Between the trimmed V and J ends, which lost 1 base and 0 bases, there was a span of 4 bases. The CDR3 sequence: CASSEDRSGANVLTF. The CDR3 region has the DNA TGTGCCAGCAGTGAAGACCGCTCTGGGGCCAACGTCCTGACTTTC.

The chain combines TRBV5-1 with TRBJ2-1; 8 bases are shared with TRBD2. Per the germline V gene, CDR1 is SGHRS and CDR2 is YFSETQ. Unmatched junction bases numbered 8, after V lost 0 bases and J lost 9 bases. This CDR3 has 15 residues. The CDR3 loop is CASSLEVLAVSEQFF. In DNA, the CDR3 is TGCGCCAGCAGCTTGGAGGTACTAGCGGTCTCTGAGCAGTTCTTC. The entire variable domain, with the rest obtained from reference TRBV5-1 and TRBJ2-1, is as follows: KAGVTQTPRYLIKTRGQQVTLSCSPISGHRSVSWYQQTPGQGLQFLFEYFSETQRNKGNFPGRFSGRQFSNSRSEMNVSTLELGDSALYLCASSLEVLAVSEQFFGPGTRLTVL.

The chain joins TRBV7-2 to TRBJ2-1; 15 nucleotides agree with TRBD2. V lost 2 bases and J lost 9; bases outside the gene matches: 8. CDR1 is SGHTA and CDR2 is FQGNSA in the germline V gene. This CDR3 has 17 amino acids. The CDR3 loop is CASSLSGLAGGPSEQFF. The CDR3 nucleotides read TGTGCCAGCAGCTTATCTGGACTAGCGGGAGGGCCTAGTGAGCAGTTCTTC.